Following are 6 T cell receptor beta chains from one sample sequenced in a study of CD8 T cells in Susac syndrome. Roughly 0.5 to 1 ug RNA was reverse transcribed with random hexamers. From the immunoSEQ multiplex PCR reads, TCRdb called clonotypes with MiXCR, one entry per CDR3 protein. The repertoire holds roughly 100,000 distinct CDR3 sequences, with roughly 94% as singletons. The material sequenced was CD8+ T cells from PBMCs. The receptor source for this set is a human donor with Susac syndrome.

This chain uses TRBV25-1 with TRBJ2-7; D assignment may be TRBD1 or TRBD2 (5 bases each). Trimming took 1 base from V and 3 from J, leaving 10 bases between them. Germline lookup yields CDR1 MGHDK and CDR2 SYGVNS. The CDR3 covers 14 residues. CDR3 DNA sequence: TGTGCCAGCAGTGAATTTGAGGGGAGCTACGAGCAGTACTTC. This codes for CASSEFEGSYEQYF.

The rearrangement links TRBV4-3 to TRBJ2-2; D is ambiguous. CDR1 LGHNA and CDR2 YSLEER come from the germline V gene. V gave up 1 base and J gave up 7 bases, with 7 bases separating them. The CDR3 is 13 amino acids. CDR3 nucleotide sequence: TGCGCCAGCAGCCAAGTGGGGATCGGGGAGCTGTTTTTT. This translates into CASSQVGIGELFF.

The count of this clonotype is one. CDR3 sequence reads: CASSLQGSGTQYF. In DNA form, the CDR3 reads TGTGCCAGCAGTCTACAAGGTTCAGGGACCCAGTACTTC. The gene calls are TRBV6-5 and TRBJ2-5; D unresolved. From germline, CDR1 is MNHEY and CDR2 SVGAGI. The length of the CDR3 is 13 residues. V lost 5 bases, J lost 7 bases, and 14 bases lay in between.

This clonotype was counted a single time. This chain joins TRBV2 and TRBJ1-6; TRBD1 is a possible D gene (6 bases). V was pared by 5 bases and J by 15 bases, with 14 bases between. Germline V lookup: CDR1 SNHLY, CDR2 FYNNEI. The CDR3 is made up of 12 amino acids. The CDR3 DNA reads TGTGCCAGCAGTCCCGAGGGGGTTGTCCTCCACTTT. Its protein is CASSPEGVVLHF.

The CDR3 DNA reads TGTGCCAGCAGCCCCCGGGACAGCATTAGGTCACCCCTCCACTTT. Translation: CASSPRDSIRSPLHF. The chain is built from TRBV7-9 and TRBJ1-6; 7 nucleotides agree with TRBD1. Germline loops: CDR1 SEHNR, CDR2 FQNEAQ (reference sequence). The CDR3 contains 15 residues. With 5 bases clipped from V and 10 bases from J, the junction kept 11 bases outside the gene matches.

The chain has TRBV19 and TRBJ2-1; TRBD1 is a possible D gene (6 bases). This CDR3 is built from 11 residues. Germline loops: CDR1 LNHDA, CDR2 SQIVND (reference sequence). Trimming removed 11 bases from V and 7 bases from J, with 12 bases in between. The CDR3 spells CASGVHNEQFF. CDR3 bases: TGTGCCTCAGGGGTTCATAATGAGCAGTTCTTC.